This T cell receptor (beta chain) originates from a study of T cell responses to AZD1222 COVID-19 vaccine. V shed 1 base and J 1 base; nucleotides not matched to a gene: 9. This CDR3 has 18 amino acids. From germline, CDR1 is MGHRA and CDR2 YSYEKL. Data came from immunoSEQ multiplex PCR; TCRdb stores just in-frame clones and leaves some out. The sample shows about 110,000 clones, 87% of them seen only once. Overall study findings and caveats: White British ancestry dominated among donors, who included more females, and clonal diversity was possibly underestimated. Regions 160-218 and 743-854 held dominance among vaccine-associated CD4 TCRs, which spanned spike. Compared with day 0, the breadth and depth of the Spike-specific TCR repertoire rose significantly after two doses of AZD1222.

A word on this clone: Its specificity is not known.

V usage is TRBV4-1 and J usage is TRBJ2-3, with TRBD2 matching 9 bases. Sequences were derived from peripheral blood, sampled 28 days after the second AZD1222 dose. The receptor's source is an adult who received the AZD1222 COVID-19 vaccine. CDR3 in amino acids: CASSQAGIAGERTDTQYF. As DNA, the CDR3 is TGCGCCAGCAGCCAAGCGGGAATAGCGGGGGAACGCACAGATACGCAGTATTTT.